The source of this T cell receptor beta chain is a study of shared clonotypes between healthy human individuals (TCRdb year 2020). About the full investigation: Three men and two women, aged 18 to 49 years, made up the cohort. For each donor, three plates each were used for CD4 naive and CD4 memory, two plates were used for CD8 naive, and one plate was used for CD8 memory. Blood TCR repertoires of about five healthy adults were deeply sequenced to estimate repertoire size and the extent of clonotype sharing between individuals. Libraries were prepared and TCR repertoires were sequenced by different laboratories using diverse techniques, in order to increase sequencing depth and limit assay-specific biases. Leukapheresis yielded between about 0.9 and 8.9 billion PBMCs per donor.

Using the deep immunoSEQ assay, TCR CDR3 regions were amplified from genomic DNA by multiplex PCR. Genomic DNA extracted from each cell subset was distributed evenly over all wells of several immunoSEQ 96-well plates, and each plate served as one replicate. For sorted subsets, each replicate PCR was loaded with 150 to 250 ng genomic DNA, equivalent to 30,000 to 35,000 T cell genomes. The purified libraries were quantified using a Qubit 3.0 fluorometer, sized with a Bioanalyzer 2100, and then quantified again using the KAPA Library Quantification kit. A separate single-read 150-cycle Illumina NextSeq 550 flow cell was used to sequence each immunoSEQ 96-well plate. In the original analysis: The immunoSEQ output contained only junctional sequences without quality scores, so filtering could not match that applied to full-length reads. To assign V/J genes and CDR3, sequences were annotated against IMGT germline references using PyIR, a Python wrapper for IgBLAST v1.9. Reads were removed for weak V/J assignments (E-value above 1e-6), missing CDR3, stop codons, out-of-frame junctions, or ambiguous translated residues. V3J clonotypes were defined by identical inferred V gene, J gene, and CDR3 amino acid sequence. The percentage overlap between two repertoires was calculated by dividing the number of shared unique clonotypes by the size of the smaller repertoire. RTK rarefaction, the Chao1 estimator, and Recon v2.1 estimates of unobserved clonotypes were used to assess repertoire richness. Generation probabilities were computed with OLGA for all TCRbeta clonotypes obtained by the gDNA method from several donors. TCRdb mirrors the immuneACCESS table, restricted to in-frame sequences. Some clones are absent from its copies; in checked studies, under half trace to an unresolved V gene, and the reason for the others is unknown. V, J and clone size are taken as reported in that table, and D and trimming were inferred from the DNA itself. The sample table records around 2.1 million clones; approximately 95% of these occur just once. The ten most abundant clones make up 0.1% to 0.15% of the sample.

To note about this clone: Its antigen is currently not known. One base away there is no much larger clone; base qualities are not given.

Healthy HIV-negative adults with no recently reported acute infections or vaccinations were included as donors. Only Caucasian adults living in Nashville, Tennessee, USA were represented among the donors. CD4+ T cells were enriched by magnetic negative selection; naive cells were then positively selected on CD45RA, and the negative fraction formed the memory subset. Blood was obtained by leukapheresis, after which PBMCs were separated by Ficoll-Histopaque density gradient centrifugation and cryopreserved in liquid nitrogen vapor phase. Analytical flow cytometry was used to check the purity and quantity of every magnetically sorted T cell population. Genomic DNA was isolated from every sorted fraction and measured by UV absorbance on a Nanodrop 2000c. Study-wide findings and limitations: Only blood was sampled, and tissue TCR repertoires likely differ from those in blood. Even with the large sequencing depth, rarefaction of the sorted-subset datasets indicated that sequencing was incomplete. When a few donors were compared, the shared fraction of clonotypes was about 5.4% for naive CD4, roughly 3.3% for naive CD8, 2.3% for memory CD4, and roughly 0.4% for memory CD8. Naive subsets generally had larger estimated clonotype richness than memory subsets. Higher generation probabilities were observed for clonotypes shared by all four sorted-subset donors than for non-shared clonotypes. Based on pairwise subsampling, the degree of clonotype sharing among donors was expected to be affected by sequencing depth. The genetic and exposure-history diversity represented was limited by the small number of donors.

CDR1 SGHDT and CDR2 YYEEEE are derived from the germline V gene. Here V drops 4 bases and J drops 0 bases, and the junction holds 5 bases not matched to any gene. CDR3 length: 16 amino acids, cysteine to phenylalanine. Just CDR3 DNA is preserved here, 48 bases in frame from base 1. The chain is made from TRBV5-6 and TRBJ2-1; TRBD1 fits 9 bases in the junction. Sequencing was performed on naive CD4+ T cells sorted from blood. In the paper's terms, the cell subset or site label means: CD45RA+ positively selected. The clonotype comes from a man aged 18 to 30 in good health. The DNA sequence follows: TGTGCCAGCAGCCCTGGACAGGGGAGCTCCTACAATGAGCAGTTCTTC. This is translated as CASSPGQGSSYNEQFF.